Below, 29 T cell receptor beta chains from the same sample are listed, as sequenced in a study of T cells expressing NK-cell markers. TCRdb reworked the 5' RACE reads into one entry per CDR3 protein, no DNA. The sample spans hundreds of thousands of distinct CDR3 sequences; the ten largest clones claim less than 4.5%. Sample: blood T cells: a sorted CD56 or NKG2C T cell subset, CD4+ or CD8+ T cells, or bulk PBMC T cells (not recorded which). The origin of the receptors is a man younger than 30 in good health.

The rearrangement uses TRBV12-3 or TRBV12-4 and TRBJ1-3. This CDR3 has 13 amino acids. The CDR3: CASSLFSVNTIYF.

The chain recombines TRBV11-2 with TRBJ2-1; the TCRdb call, TRBD2, lacks DNA for checking. Germline V CDR1 and CDR2: SGHAT, FQNNGV. This CDR3 spans 15 amino acids. The CDR3 region is CASSLAAGVNNEQFF.

The V gene is TRBV15, the J gene TRBJ2-1; lacking DNA, the TRBD2 call made by TCRdb goes unchecked. Germline V gene sequence: CDR1 LNHNV, CDR2 YYDKDF (reference sequence). The CDR3 runs 12 residues. CDR3 loop: CATSPRTREQFF.

This chain uses TRBV5-5 with TRBJ2-7. This CDR3 is 12 amino acids long. Per the germline V gene, CDR1 is SGHKS and CDR2 is YYEKEE (reference sequence). The chain's CDR3 is CASSRADYEQYF.

V gene TRBV5-1 combines with J gene TRBJ2-1; the D call of TRBD2 rests on TCRdb alone, since no DNA is present to check it. The CDR3 contains 17 residues. Germline-derived CDR1 and CDR2 are SGHRS and YFSETQ. CDR3: CASSLASSSGPYNEQFF.

J is TRBJ2-1 and V is TRBV4-3; TCRdb's D call of TRBD2 is untestable without DNA. Germline CDR1 reads LGHNA; CDR2 reads YSLEER. This CDR3 spans 16 amino acids. The CDR3 is CASPRKLAGSYNEQFF.

The chain links TRBV6-2 or TRBV6-3 to TRBJ2-5; lacking DNA, the TRBD1 call made by TCRdb goes unchecked. CDR3 size: 16 residues. Germline values: CDR1 MNHEY, CDR2 SVGEGT. This CDR3 reads CASSPRQGLYQETQYF.

The J gene is TRBJ1-2, the V gene TRBV27. Germline V gene data show CDR1 as MNHEY and CDR2 as SMNVEV (reference sequence). CDR3 length equals 15 residues. CDR3 residues: CASSLSQAVGYGYTF.

V usage is TRBV15 and J usage is TRBJ2-5; with no DNA, the TCRdb D assignment of TRBD1 cannot be verified. The CDR3 consists of 16 residues. Germline-derived CDR1 and CDR2 are LNHNV and YYDKDF (reference sequence). The CDR3 here is CATRRDLGVSGETQYF.

The J gene is TRBJ2-2, the V gene TRBV18. CDR1 is KGHSH and CDR2 is LQKENI in the germline V gene. The CDR3 consists of 14 residues. CDR3 sequence reads: CASWANQNTGELFF.

The gene calls are TRBV4-3 and TRBJ2-1; TCRdb gives TRBD2 as the D gene, but with no DNA this cannot be confirmed. CDR3 length: 15 residues. CDR1 and CDR2 (germline): LGHNA, YSLEER. The CDR3: CASSQGFLAGIEQFF.

This chain uses TRBV29-1 with TRBJ2-5; as DNA is missing, the TRBD2 call by TCRdb cannot be tested. CDR3 size: 14 residues. Per the germline V gene, CDR1 is SQVTM and CDR2 is ANQGSEA. The CDR3 loop is CSVGASGNQETQYF.

The chain has TRBV15 and TRBJ2-5. The CDR3 spans 13 residues. In germline, CDR1 is LNHNV, CDR2 YYDKDF (reference sequence). The chain's CDR3 is CATSRDRIETQYF.

This sequence joins TRBV7-8 and TRBJ1-4. This CDR3 is built from 13 residues. The germline CDR1 and CDR2 sequences are SGHVS and FQNEAQ. CDR3 in amino acids: CASSPWENEKLFF.

The V gene is TRBV14, the J gene TRBJ2-1; TCRdb indicates TRBD2, and absent DNA this call remains unverified. The CDR3 is made up of 15 amino acids. CDR1 is SGHDN, CDR2 FVKESK, per germline. The CDR3 spells CASSQGRTSGKRQFF.

J is TRBJ2-1 and V is TRBV5-1. CDR1 and CDR2 (germline): SGHRS, YFSETQ. This CDR3 contains 15 residues. CDR3 protein: CASSLDYGSYNEQFF.

V is TRBV12-3 or TRBV12-4 and J is TRBJ1-5. This CDR3 comprises 13 residues. CDR3 residues: CASSSLLSQPQHF.

This chain links TRBV12-3 or TRBV12-4 with TRBJ2-2. This CDR3 comprises 13 residues. CDR3 amino acids: CASTLTWTGELFF.

The chain uses TRBV20-1 and TRBJ2-1; the TCRdb call, TRBD2, lacks DNA for checking. This CDR3 has 14 amino acids. Per the germline V gene, CDR1 is DFQATT and CDR2 is SNEGSKA (reference sequence). The CDR3 sequence is CSARPPTSANEQFF.

The chain combines TRBV3-1 with TRBJ2-1; TCRdb lists TRBD2, though no DNA is available to test this call. The CDR3 length is 13 residues. The germline V gene encodes CDR1 LGHDT and CDR2 YNNKEL (reference sequence). CDR3 sequence reads: CASSQPPPWRQFF.

This rearrangement joins TRBV20-1 to TRBJ2-5; TCRdb's D gene call, TRBD1, goes unchecked for lack of DNA. The CDR3 has 14 amino acids. Germline assignment: CDR1 DFQATT and CDR2 SNEGSKA (reference sequence). The CDR3 sequence: CSARENRGEETQYF.

The J gene is TRBJ2-3, the V gene TRBV20-1; TCRdb proposes TRBD2, but this gene call is untestable without DNA. The CDR3 has 14 residues. The V gene's germline CDR1 is DFQATT and CDR2 SNEGSKA (reference sequence). The CDR3 loop reads CSARKLAEGDTQYF.

The J gene is TRBJ2-7, the V gene TRBV7-9; TCRdb calls TRBD1, which cannot be checked without DNA. Germline values: CDR1 SEHNR, CDR2 FQNEAQ (reference sequence). CDR3 length equals 16 residues. CDR3 loop: CASSLEWGTIVYEQYF.

The chain combines TRBV20-1 with TRBJ2-3; the TCRdb call, TRBD2, lacks DNA for checking. This CDR3 has 13 amino acids. The germline V gene has CDR1 DFQATT and CDR2 SNEGSKA (reference sequence). The CDR3 spells CSAMTRRGDTQYF.

CDR3 sequence: CASSSGRDRGSYEQYF. The chain carries TRBV28 and TRBJ2-7; no DNA is available, so the TRBD1 call from TCRdb remains unchecked. The CDR3 is 16 residues long. From germline, CDR1 is MDHEN and CDR2 SYDVKM.

The CDR3 protein is CASSHGQPPRNEKLFF. This chain links TRBV12-3 or TRBV12-4 with TRBJ1-4; as DNA is missing, the TRBD1 call by TCRdb cannot be tested. This CDR3 comprises 16 residues.

The chain uses TRBV12-3 or TRBV12-4 and TRBJ2-1; TCRdb gives TRBD2 as the D gene, but with no DNA this cannot be confirmed. The CDR3 is 18 amino acids. The CDR3 protein is CASSPQPVLAGGINEQFF.

The rearrangement joins TRBV27 to TRBJ2-1; TCRdb calls TRBD1, which cannot be checked without DNA. This CDR3 contains 15 residues. The germline V gene encodes CDR1 MNHEY and CDR2 SMNVEV (reference sequence). The CDR3 spells CATRGGGHGGNEQFF.

The chain couples TRBV6-5 to TRBJ2-5; TCRdb indicates TRBD2, and absent DNA this call remains unverified. Germline CDR1 and CDR2: MNHEY and SVGAGI. The CDR3 totals 17 residues. The chain's CDR3 is CASSYSTTSGRGETQYF.